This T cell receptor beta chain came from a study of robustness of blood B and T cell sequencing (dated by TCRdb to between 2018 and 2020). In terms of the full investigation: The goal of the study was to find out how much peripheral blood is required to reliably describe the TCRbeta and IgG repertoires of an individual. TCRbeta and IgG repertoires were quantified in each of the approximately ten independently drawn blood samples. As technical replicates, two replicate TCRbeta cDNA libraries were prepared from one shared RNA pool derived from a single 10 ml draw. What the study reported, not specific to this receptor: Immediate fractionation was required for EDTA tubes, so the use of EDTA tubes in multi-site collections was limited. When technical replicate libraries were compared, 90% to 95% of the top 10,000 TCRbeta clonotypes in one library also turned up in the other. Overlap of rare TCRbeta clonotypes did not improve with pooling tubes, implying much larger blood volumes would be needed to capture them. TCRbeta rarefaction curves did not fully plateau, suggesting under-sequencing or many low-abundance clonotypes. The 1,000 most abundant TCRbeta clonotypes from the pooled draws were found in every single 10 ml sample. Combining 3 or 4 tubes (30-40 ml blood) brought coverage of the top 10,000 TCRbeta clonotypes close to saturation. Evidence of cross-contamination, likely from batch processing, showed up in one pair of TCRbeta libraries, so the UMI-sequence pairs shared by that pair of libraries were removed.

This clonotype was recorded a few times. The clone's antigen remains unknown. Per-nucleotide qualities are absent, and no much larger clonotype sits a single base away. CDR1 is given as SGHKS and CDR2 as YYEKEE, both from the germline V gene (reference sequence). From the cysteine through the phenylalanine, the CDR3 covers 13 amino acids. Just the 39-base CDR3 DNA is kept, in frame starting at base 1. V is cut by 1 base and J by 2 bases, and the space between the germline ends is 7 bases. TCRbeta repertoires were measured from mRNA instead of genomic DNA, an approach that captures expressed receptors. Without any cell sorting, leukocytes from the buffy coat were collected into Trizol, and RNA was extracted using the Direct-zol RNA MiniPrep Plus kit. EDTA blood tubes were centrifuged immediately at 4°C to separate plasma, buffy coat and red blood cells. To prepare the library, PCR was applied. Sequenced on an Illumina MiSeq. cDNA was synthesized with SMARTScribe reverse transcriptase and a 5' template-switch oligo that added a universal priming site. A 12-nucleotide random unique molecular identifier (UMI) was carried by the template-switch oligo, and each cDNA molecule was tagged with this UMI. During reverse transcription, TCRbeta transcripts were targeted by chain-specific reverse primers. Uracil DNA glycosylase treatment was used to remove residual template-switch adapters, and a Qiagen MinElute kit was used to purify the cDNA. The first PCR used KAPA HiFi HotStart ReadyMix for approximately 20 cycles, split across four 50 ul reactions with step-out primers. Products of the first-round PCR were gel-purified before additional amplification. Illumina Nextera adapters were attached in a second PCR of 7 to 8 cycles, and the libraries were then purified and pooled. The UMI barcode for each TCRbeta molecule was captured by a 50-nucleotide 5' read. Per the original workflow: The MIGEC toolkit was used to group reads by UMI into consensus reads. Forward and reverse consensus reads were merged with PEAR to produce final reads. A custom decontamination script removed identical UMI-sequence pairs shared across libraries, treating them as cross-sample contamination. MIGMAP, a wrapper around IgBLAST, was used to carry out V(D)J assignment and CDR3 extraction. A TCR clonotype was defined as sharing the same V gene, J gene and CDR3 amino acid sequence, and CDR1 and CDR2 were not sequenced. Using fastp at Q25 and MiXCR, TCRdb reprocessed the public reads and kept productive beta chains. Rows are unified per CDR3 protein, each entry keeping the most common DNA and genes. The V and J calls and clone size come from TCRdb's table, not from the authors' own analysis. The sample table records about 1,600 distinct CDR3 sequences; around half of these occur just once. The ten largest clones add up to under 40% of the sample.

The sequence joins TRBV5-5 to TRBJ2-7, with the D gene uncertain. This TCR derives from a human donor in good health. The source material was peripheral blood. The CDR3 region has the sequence CASSLYGTYEQYF. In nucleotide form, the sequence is TGTGCCAGCAGCTTGTATGGGACCTACGAGCAGTACTTC.